One sample yielded the 30 T cell receptor beta chains listed below, sequenced in a study of T cell repertoires in cytomegalovirus infection. TCRdb reprocessed the reads via MiXCR and lists one record per CDR3 protein. The table records some 130,000 distinct CDR3 sequences, roughly 9% of them present only once. The specimen was PBMCs. These receptors were obtained from a human donor in good health (CMV status not recorded). Some clones in this sample may be carry-over from other donors' samples.

This clonotype was counted many times. This chain's CDR3 is CASSLVMNTEAFF. As DNA, the CDR3 is TGTGCCAGCAGCTTAGTCATGAACACTGAAGCTTTCTTT. The chain has TRBV7-7 and TRBJ1-1; no definite D call. The CDR3 is 13 residues long. The V gene's germline CDR1 is SSHAT and CDR2 FNYEAQ (reference sequence). Trimming cost V 1 base and J 0 bases, with 3 bases left between them.

This clonotype was counted ten times or more. The rearrangement joins TRBV7-2 to TRBJ1-1; D is possibly TRBD1 (6 bases). The CDR3 totals 16 residues. From germline, CDR1 is SGHTA and CDR2 FQGNSA. V dropped 2 bases and J dropped 0 bases, with 13 bases sitting between them. In DNA form, the CDR3 reads TGTGCCAGCAGCTTACAGGCAGGGGCGATGAACACTGAAGCTTTCTTT. Translating gives CASSLQAGAMNTEAFF.

This clonotype was picked up a small number of times. This chain's CDR3 is CAWSERTNQPQHF. The CDR3 DNA sequence: TGTGCCTGGAGTGAACGGACCAATCAGCCCCAGCATTTT. The gene calls are TRBV30 and TRBJ1-5; D is ambiguous. Trimming cost V 1 base and J 3 bases, with 7 bases left between them. Germline CDR1 reads GTSNPN; CDR2 reads SVGIG (reference sequence). This CDR3 has 13 residues.

This clonotype came up a few times. The gene calls are TRBV5-4 and TRBJ2-7, with 9 positions matching TRBD2. Trimming at V came to 6 bases and at J to 4 bases, leaving 5 bases not matched to a gene. This CDR3 has 13 amino acids. Germline CDR1 reads SGHNT; CDR2 reads YYREEE (reference sequence). The CDR3 DNA sequence: TGTGCCAGCACTCGAGCGGGGGGATACGAGCAGTACTTC. It translates to CASTRAGGYEQYF.

In its sample, this clonotype was seen many times. The chain combines TRBV12-3 or TRBV12-4 with TRBJ1-6; D may be TRBD1 (5 bases). Trimming stripped 4 bases from V and 12 bases from J, with 7 bases between. This CDR3 contains 11 residues. This CDR3 reads CASSSQGPLHF. The DNA of the CDR3 is TGTGCCAGCAGTTCCCAGGGACCCCTCCACTTT.

This clonotype was recorded at least ten times. The chain is built from TRBV28 and TRBJ1-1, with 7 nucleotides matching TRBD1. CDR1 is MDHEN and CDR2 is SYDVKM in the germline V gene. CDR3 length: 13 amino acids. The V and J ends lost 5 bases and 5 bases, in that order; junction bases with no gene match: 5. This CDR3 is CASSQRTGTEAFF. CDR3 sequence (DNA): TGTGCCAGCAGTCAAAGGACAGGTACTGAAGCTTTCTTT.

Comment on this clonotype: A much larger clone sits a single nucleotide away, making a read error possible. The chain joins TRBV5-1 to TRBJ2-2; D uncertain. CDR3 length: 14 residues. Germline V gene sequence: CDR1 SGHRS, CDR2 YFSETQ. V was cut by 5 bases and J by 5 bases, with 13 bases left in between. DNA of the CDR3: TGCGCCAGCAGACCGGGTCAGAGGACCGGGGAGCTGTTTTTT. The encoded protein is CASRPGQRTGELFF.

The chain couples TRBV12-3 or TRBV12-4 to TRBJ1-1; D possibly corresponds to TRBD1 (6 bases). This CDR3 has 12 residues. The V end was cut by 4 bases, the J end by 6 bases, with 9 bases between. CDR3 nucleotides: TGTGCCAGCAGTTCCGAGGGGGCTGAAGCTTTCTTT. Encoded protein: CASSSEGAEAFF.

There are a few counts of this clonotype. This chain uses TRBV29-1 with TRBJ2-3; 7 nucleotides agree with TRBD1. After removal of 0 bases from V and 7 bases from J, the junction contained 4 bases not matched to a gene. CDR1 and CDR2 (germline): SQVTM, ANQGSEA. The CDR3 spans 13 residues. The CDR3 coding sequence is TGCAGCGTTGAAGAATGGGACAGAAATACGCAGTATTTT. It yields the protein CSVEEWDRNTQYF.

This clonotype has ten or more counts. The chain links TRBV10-3 to TRBJ2-5, with D maybe TRBD2 (6 bases). From germline, CDR1 is ENHRY and CDR2 SYGVKD. The CDR3 sequence is 13 residues long. Trimming shortened V by 5 bases and J by 0 bases, and 7 bases separated the two germline ends. The CDR3 protein is CAISRLDQETQYF. The DNA for the CDR3 is TGTGCCATCAGTAGACTAGACCAAGAGACCCAGTACTTC.

This clonotype turned up a few times. The V gene is TRBV6-4, the J gene TRBJ1-2; tentatively, D is TRBD1 (5 bases). The CDR3 loop spans 13 amino acids. Trimming took off 4 bases at V and 4 bases at J, with 10 bases between the two ends. Germline loops: CDR1 MRHNA, CDR2 SNTAGT. CDR3 residues: CASSAPGGYGYTF. The CDR3 bases are TGTGCCAGCAGTGCCCCGGGGGGCTATGGCTACACCTTC.

The rearrangement links TRBV7-3 to TRBJ1-1; 7 nucleotides align to TRBD1. Germline V gene data show CDR1 as SGHTA and CDR2 as FQGTGA. The CDR3 loop spans 16 amino acids. J gave up 1 base and V 7 bases, and 12 bases lay outside the gene matches. CDR3 protein: CASTRDRAVKNTEAFF. The CDR3 DNA reads as TGTGCCAGCACCCGAGACAGGGCGGTGAAGAACACTGAAGCTTTCTTT.

This clonotype was seen many times. This sequence joins TRBV11-2 and TRBJ2-3, with D hard to call. Trimming shortened V by 2 bases and J by 0 bases, and 9 bases separated the two germline ends. Germline CDR1 is SGHAT and CDR2 is FQNNGV. The CDR3 spans 15 residues. The CDR3 sequence is CASSLQSTSTDTQYF. CDR3 DNA sequence: TGTGCCAGCAGCTTACAGTCAACTAGCACAGATACGCAGTATTTT.

This clonotype occurred many times. The chain couples TRBV29-1 to TRBJ1-2; D possibly corresponds to TRBD1 (5 bases). Germline values: CDR1 SQVTM, CDR2 ANQGSEA. This CDR3 comprises 9 residues. V lost 6 bases and J 7 bases, leaving 6 bases between the germline ends. CDR3 protein: CSVDIGYTF. The CDR3 DNA reads TGCAGCGTGGACATTGGCTACACCTTC.

Ten or more counts support this clonotype. V is TRBV12-3 or TRBV12-4 and J is TRBJ1-1; perhaps TRBD1 as D (6 bases). CDR3 size: 15 residues. V lost 4 bases, J lost 0 bases, and 12 bases lay in between. This CDR3 is CASSYRAYMNTEAFF. In nucleotides, the CDR3 is TGTGCCAGCAGTTACAGGGCATACATGAACACTGAAGCTTTCTTT.

This clonotype was seen repeatedly, ten times or more. The J gene is TRBJ1-1, the V gene TRBV7-6; D is perhaps TRBD1 (5 bases). Trimming pared 6 bases from V and 4 bases from J, leaving 15 bases between. Per germline, CDR1 SGHVS and CDR2 FNYEAQ. This CDR3 has 14 residues. The CDR3 is CASSRQGQGTEAFF. DNA for the CDR3: TGTGCCAGCAGTAGGCAGGGCCAGGGCACTGAAGCTTTCTTT.

The chain combines TRBV29-1 with TRBJ2-3, with 10 bases aligning to TRBD2. CDR1 and CDR2 from the germline V gene are SQVTM and ANQGSEA. V lost 7 bases to trimming and J lost 0 bases; unmatched junction nucleotides: 10. The CDR3 consists of 16 residues. The CDR3 DNA is TGCAGCGGGATCCCTAAGACTAGCGGGAGCACAGATACGCAGTATTTT. Translation: CSGIPKTSGSTDTQYF.

This clonotype has ten or more counts. The rearrangement uses TRBV19 and TRBJ2-1, with 12 bases matching TRBD1. Looked up from germline, CDR1 is LNHDA and CDR2 is SQIVND (reference sequence). The J segment lost 6 bases and the V segment lost 3 bases, leaving 6 bases of the junction unmatched. There are 16 residues in the CDR3. The CDR3 sequence is CASSMWGDRGLNEQFF. The CDR3, as DNA: TGTGCCAGTAGTATGTGGGGGGACAGGGGGCTCAATGAGCAGTTCTTC.

This clonotype was counted many times. The chain links TRBV7-3 to TRBJ1-1, with a tentative D call TRBD1 (6 bases). V lost 5 bases and J 0 bases, leaving 10 bases between the germline ends. CDR3 size: 14 residues. CDR1 SGHTA and CDR2 FQGTGA come from the germline V gene. The CDR3 reads CASSPGGLNTEAFF. The DNA of the CDR3 is TGTGCCAGCAGCCCGGGGGGGCTGAACACTGAAGCTTTCTTT. Full variable domain (rest looked up from reference TRBV7-3 and TRBJ1-1): GAGVSQTPSNKVTEKGKYVELRCDPISGHTALYWYRQSLGQGPEFLIYFQGTGAADDSGLPNDRFFAVRPEGSVSTLKIQRTERGDSAVYLCASSPGGLNTEAFFGQGTRLTVV.

The rearrangement links TRBV18 to TRBJ2-5; the D is unclear. Between the trimmed V and J ends, which lost 4 bases and 5 bases, there was a span of 14 bases. The CDR3 has 14 residues. The germline gives CDR1 KGHSH, CDR2 LQKENI. The DNA for the CDR3 is TGTGCCAGCTCACGGTGGGAACTTCGGGAGACCCAGTACTTC. It codes for CASSRWELRETQYF.

By sample share, this clonotype is medium-sized. The V gene is TRBV7-2, the J gene TRBJ1-5; D possibly corresponds to TRBD1 (6 bases). The germline gives CDR1 SGHTA, CDR2 FQGNSA. The V end was cut by 4 bases, the J end by 6 bases, with 16 bases between. The CDR3 is made up of 15 amino acids. The CDR3 DNA is TGTGCCAGCAGCTCAAGCGCGGGGGCAGGTCAGCCCCAGCATTTT. Translation: CASSSSAGAGQPQHF.

The sample holds a few counts of this clonotype. The J gene is TRBJ2-3, the V gene TRBV29-1; D perhaps matches TRBD1 (6 bases). The CDR3 runs 13 residues. V dropped 3 bases and J dropped 4 bases, with 11 bases sitting between them. Germline CDR1 SQVTM, CDR2 ANQGSEA. The DNA for the CDR3 is TGCAGCGTTGAGGGGGCCCCGGCAGATACGCAGTATTTT. It is translated as CSVEGAPADTQYF.

This chain uses TRBV4-1 with TRBJ1-4; D unclear. Germline V gene data show CDR1 as MGHRA and CDR2 as YSYEKL. The CDR3 is 14 amino acids. The ends were cut back, 2 bases at V and 8 bases at J, with 12 bases in the middle. The CDR3: CASSQLMGIEKLFF. As DNA, the CDR3 is TGCGCCAGCAGCCAACTGATGGGGATAGAAAAACTGTTTTTT.

This clonotype was recorded many times. The chain links TRBV20-1 to TRBJ2-7; 11 bases fit TRBD2. The CDR3 is made up of 16 amino acids. CDR1 is DFQATT, CDR2 SNEGSKA, per germline (reference sequence). After removal of 3 bases from V and 2 bases from J, the junction contained 9 bases not matched to a gene. CDR3 coding DNA: TGCAGTGCTAGGGACCCTAGCGGGGGGCCGGCCTACGAGCAGTACTTC. It is translated as CSARDPSGGPAYEQYF.

The rearrangement joins TRBV29-1 to TRBJ2-1; the D gene is possibly TRBD2 (5 bases). CDR1 is SQVTM, CDR2 ANQGSEA, per germline. This CDR3 contains 12 residues. V dropped 7 bases and J dropped 6 bases, with 13 bases sitting between them. The CDR3 region has the DNA TGCAGCGCCGGACTGACCGGCAATGAGCAGTTCTTC. This sequence encodes CSAGLTGNEQFF.

This clonotype occurred many times. V and J are TRBV29-1 and TRBJ1-1, with D perhaps TRBD1 (6 bases). Germline V gene lookup returns CDR1 SQVTM and CDR2 ANQGSEA. V was clipped by 5 bases and J by 6 bases, with 16 bases between them. The CDR3 is 13 amino acids. Here the CDR3 DNA reads TGCAGCGTTACAAAGACAGGCCCTTCTGAAGCTTTCTTT. Residues: CSVTKTGPSEAFF.

The chain combines TRBV19 with TRBJ2-2, with a possible D match to TRBD1 (6 bases). CDR3 length equals 15 residues. Per the germline V gene, CDR1 is LNHDA and CDR2 is SQIVND (reference sequence). Trimming took off 5 bases at V and 1 base at J, with 11 bases between the two ends. In DNA form, the CDR3 reads TGTGCCAGTAGTCCACGGACAGTGAACACCGGGGAGCTGTTTTTT. Translation gives CASSPRTVNTGELFF.

This clonotype was detected ten times or more. The V and J genes are TRBV12-3 or TRBV12-4 and TRBJ1-4, with TRBD1 identical over 7 bases. V shed 5 bases and J 8 bases; nucleotides not matched to a gene: 5. This CDR3 contains 13 residues. The CDR3, as DNA: TGTGCCAGCAGTCAGGGGGAATACGAAAAACTGTTTTTT. Protein sequence: CASSQGEYEKLFF.

This clonotype came up a few times. CDR3 in amino acids: CASSIRPGQGMETQYF. CDR3 nucleotide sequence: TGTGCCAGCAGTATCCGTCCGGGACAGGGAATGGAGACCCAGTACTTC. The chain links TRBV28 to TRBJ2-5, with TRBD1 matching over 9 bases. Germline V lookup: CDR1 MDHEN, CDR2 SYDVKM. The CDR3 loop spans 16 amino acids. Losses at the gene ends were 5 bases for V and 5 bases for J; bases not matched to a gene: 12.

This clonotype was seen a few times. The chain couples TRBV20-1 to TRBJ1-1, with D unclear. The CDR3 runs 13 residues. The germline CDR1 and CDR2 sequences are DFQATT and SNEGSKA (reference sequence). V dropped 0 bases and J dropped 6 bases, with 11 bases sitting between them. Here the CDR3 DNA reads TGCAGTGCTAGAGAGGGGAATATCGCTGAAGCTTTCTTT. Encoded protein: CSAREGNIAEAFF.